Listed below are T cell receptor beta chains from one sample, sequenced in a study of technical replicates of blood from a handful of donors. The assay was immunoSEQ multiplex PCR, and TCRdb's table has in-frame clones only and misses some. The sample holds 60,000 to 90,000 clones, approximately 97% seen once. What was sequenced was T cells isolated from PBMCs. Source of these receptors: a human donor in good health. CDR3s include the opening cysteine and the closing phenylalanine or tryptophan. D genes are given only for firm matches. Some rows mark clone size as missing; the rest say once, few, many or name a class of expanded clone.

CDR3nt,CDR3aa,j_gene,d_gene,abundance,v_gene
TGCGCCAGCAGTGAGTCTGACGGGAGGCCCTACGAGCAGTACTTC,CASSESDGRPYEQYF,TRBJ2-7,TRBD2,once,TRBV10-1
TGTGCCAGCAGCCAAGATCTTCACGGGACAGGGACTAATACGCAGTATTTT,CASSQDLHGTGTNTQYF,TRBJ2-3,TRBD1,once,TRBV4-2
TGTGCCAGCAGTGATAAGCGGGAGGGCTACGAGCAGTACTTC,CASSDKREGYEQYF,TRBJ2-7,TRBD2,once,TRBV2
TGTGCCAGCAGTTTAGTGGGGGCCCCACCCCCCTACGAGCAGTACTTC,CASSLVGAPPPYEQYF,TRBJ2-7,NA,NA,TRBV28
TGTGCCAGTAGTAACAGGGGGCAGGTTTTCGATCAGCCCCAGCATTTT,CASSNRGQVFDQPQHF,TRBJ1-5,TRBD1,NA,TRBV19
TGTGCCAGCAGCCCGTGGGGCAGGCACTCCTACGAGCAGTACTTC,CASSPWGRHSYEQYF,TRBJ2-7,NA,NA,TRBV5-8
TGTGCCACCAGTAAGAGGGACTCTAGCACAGATACGCAGTATTTT,CATSKRDSSTDTQYF,TRBJ2-3,NA,NA,TRBV27
TGTGCCAGCAGCCGGGGGGACCGTGAAGCTTTCTTT,CASSRGDREAFF,TRBJ1-1,NA,NA,TRBV7-2
TGTGCCAGCAGTAGACAGTACACAAACTACGAGCAGTACTTC,CASSRQYTNYEQYF,TRBJ2-7,NA,NA,TRBV25-1
TGTGCCTGGAGTCAGACGAACAGGGAGAATGAGCAGTTCTTC,CAWSQTNRENEQFF,TRBJ2-1,NA,NA,TRBV30
TGTGCCAGCAGCTGGGCCTCCTACGAGCAGTACTTC,CASSWASYEQYF,TRBJ2-7,NA,once,TRBV7-2
TGTGCCAGCAGTTTGGGAGGGGATAATGAGCAGTTCTTC,CASSLGGDNEQFF,TRBJ2-1,TRBD2,NA,TRBV27
TGTGCCAGCAGCGTAGCTGAGGCTAGCGGGGGAGATCAAGAGACCCAGTACTTC,CASSVAEASGGDQETQYF,TRBJ2-5,TRBD2,NA,TRBV9
TGTGCCAGTAGCCGGGACAGTTACAATCAGCCCCAGCATTTT,CASSRDSYNQPQHF,TRBJ1-5,TRBD1,NA,TRBV19
TGTGCCAGCAGTGGGGGACTAGCGGGAGGGGATGAGCAGTTCTTC,CASSGGLAGGDEQFF,TRBJ2-1,TRBD2,NA,TRBV28
TGTGCCATCCATGGGGAGGGGCCCCACTATGGCTACACCTTC,CAIHGEGPHYGYTF,TRBJ1-2,NA,NA,TRBV10-3
TGTGCCTGGGCCACCCACAGGGGTGAGCAGTACTTC,CAWATHRGEQYF,TRBJ2-7,TRBD1,once,TRBV30
TGTGCCAGCAGCCCGGGATCCCTGCCCGAGCTGTTTTTT,CASSPGSLPELFF,TRBJ2-2,NA,NA,TRBV27
TGTGCCAGCAGTCCCCAGGGCCTCCACCGGGAGACCCAGTACTTC,CASSPQGLHRETQYF,TRBJ2-5,NA,NA,TRBV28
TGTGCCAGCAGTGACCGGGAGGCTTACAATGAGCAGTTCTTC,CASSDREAYNEQFF,TRBJ2-1,TRBD2,once,TRBV28
TGCGCCAGCAGTGATCTTGGGACAGGGGACCCTGGGGAGCAGTTCTTC,CASSDLGTGDPGEQFF,TRBJ2-1,TRBD1,NA,TRBV10-1
TGTGCCAGCAGCTTAGGTGGTATCGGGGGGCGCGAGCCCCAGCATTTT,CASSLGGIGGREPQHF,TRBJ1-5,NA,NA,TRBV7-6
TGCGCCAGCACAGGGACTAGCAGATACCAAGAGACCCAGTACTTC,CASTGTSRYQETQYF,TRBJ2-5,TRBD2,NA,TRBV5-1
TGCGCCAGCAGTGACGGGGTCCGCGTTATTCAGTACTTC,CASSDGVRVIQYF,TRBJ2-4,NA,NA,TRBV10-1
TGTGCCAGTAGACTTGAGGGGGGACTAGCGGCTTCTGAGCAGTACTTC,CASRLEGGLAASEQYF,TRBJ2-7,TRBD2,NA,TRBV19
TGTGCCAGCAGTGACTCCGTCGGGGGCTACACCTTC,CASSDSVGGYTF,TRBJ1-2,NA,NA,TRBV6-4
TGTGCCAGCAGTGAAACAACCTATGGCTACACCTTC,CASSETTYGYTF,TRBJ1-2,NA,NA,TRBV2
TGTGCCATCAGGACCGGAGATTCTGGAAACACCATATATTTT,CAIRTGDSGNTIYF,TRBJ1-3,NA,NA,TRBV10-3
TGCAGTGCTAGAGCCCTTGAGCAGTACTTC,CSARALEQYF,TRBJ2-7,NA,NA,TRBV20-1
TGTGCCAGCAGCTTGGTAGGGACAGGGGGATATGGCTACACCTTC,CASSLVGTGGYGYTF,TRBJ1-2,TRBD1,NA,TRBV5-6
TGTGCCAGCAGCTCGAGGGGGGGATACGAGCAGTACTTC,CASSSRGGYEQYF,TRBJ2-7,NA,NA,TRBV7-9
TGTGCCAGCAAGGAGGGAACCTACGAGCAGTACTTC,CASKEGTYEQYF,TRBJ2-7,NA,NA,TRBV2
TGTGCCAGCAGTTTATTAGACTCCTACAATGAGCAGTTCTTC,CASSLLDSYNEQFF,TRBJ2-1,NA,NA,TRBV27
TGTGCCAGCAGCTCCCAAGGGAGGAATAGCAATCAGCCCCAGCATTTT,CASSSQGRNSNQPQHF,TRBJ1-5,NA,NA,TRBV7-8
TGTGCCAGTAGGGCCGGGACAGGGGTTGGAGCTTTCTTT,CASRAGTGVGAFF,TRBJ1-1,TRBD1,NA,TRBV19
TGTGCCATCGGAGGTGGGCAGCCTAATGAAAAACTGTTTTTT,CAIGGGQPNEKLFF,TRBJ1-4,NA,NA,TRBV10-3
TGTGCCAGCACCCCGTTGGTGACTAGCAACACCGGGGAGCTGTTTTTT,CASTPLVTSNTGELFF,TRBJ2-2,TRBD2,NA,TRBV4-2
TGTGCCAGCAGTGACGATATCCAGGGGGAGACCTACGAGCAGTACTTC,CASSDDIQGETYEQYF,TRBJ2-7,TRBD1,NA,TRBV6-1
TGTGCCAGCTCGCGCACAGGGGGCGACTTCTACGAGCAGTACTTC,CASSRTGGDFYEQYF,TRBJ2-7,TRBD1,few,TRBV18
TGTGCCAGCAGCAATCCGGGACAGTTGAACACTGAAGCTTTCTTT,CASSNPGQLNTEAFF,TRBJ1-1,TRBD1,NA,TRBV7-9
TGCGCCAGCAGCCAAGGAAGACAGGGGGTGAGGACTGAAGCTTTCTTT,CASSQGRQGVRTEAFF,TRBJ1-1,TRBD1,NA,TRBV4-1
TGTGCCAGCAGTGTGGGCAGGGGACGCGAGCAGTACTTC,CASSVGRGREQYF,TRBJ2-7,NA,NA,TRBV27
TGTGCCAGTAGTATTGGGGCAGGGAACGTGTTAAATCAGCCCCAGCATTTT,CASSIGAGNVLNQPQHF,TRBJ1-5,NA,NA,TRBV19
TGTGCCAGCAGCTTAGTACGTAGGTCCGGGACAGATACGCAGTATTTT,CASSLVRRSGTDTQYF,TRBJ2-3,NA,NA,TRBV7-8
TGTGCCAGCAGTGACTCGGGAGCTCGAGATCCCCTCCACTTT,CASSDSGARDPLHF,TRBJ1-6,NA,NA,TRBV6-4
TGTGCCAGCAGCGTGGGACAGTGGAACACTGAAGCTTTCTTT,CASSVGQWNTEAFF,TRBJ1-1,TRBD1,NA,TRBV5-8
TGCGCCAGCAGTGATACGGGATTCACTGAAGCTTTCTTT,CASSDTGFTEAFF,TRBJ1-1,NA,once,TRBV10-1
TGTGCCATCAGTGCAGAACAGGGTTTCTTCGAGCAGTACTTC,CAISAEQGFFEQYF,TRBJ2-7,NA,NA,TRBV10-3
TGTGCCAGCAGCTTGGGACAGGGGGCCTACGAGCAGTACTTC,CASSLGQGAYEQYF,TRBJ2-7,TRBD1,NA,TRBV7-6
TGTGCCAGCAGCCACAGACAGGGGGCGGATGGCTATGGCTACACCTTC,CASSHRQGADGYGYTF,TRBJ1-2,TRBD1,NA,TRBV4-2
TGTGCCAGCCTCCTGGATACGCAGTATTTT,CASLLDTQYF,TRBJ2-3,NA,NA,TRBV6-1
TGTGCCTGGAGTGTAGGCAGCGTAGCCTACGAGCAGTACTTC,CAWSVGSVAYEQYF,TRBJ2-7,NA,NA,TRBV30
TGCAGCGTTGCGGGGGACAGGAAAGGGTATACTAATGAAAAACTGTTTTTT,CSVAGDRKGYTNEKLFF,TRBJ1-4,TRBD1,NA,TRBV29-1
TGTGCCAGCCGAGGAGGGGACAATGAGCAGTTCTTC,CASRGGDNEQFF,TRBJ2-1,NA,NA,TRBV9
TGTGCCAGCAGTTTTCCCTCGTCGGACAGTTACTCCTACGAGCAGTACTTC,CASSFPSSDSYSYEQYF,TRBJ2-7,NA,once,TRBV28
TGTGCCAGCTGGCAGGGTGGTGTGGAGGAGCAGTTCTTC,CASWQGGVEEQFF,TRBJ2-1,NA,NA,TRBV7-9
TGTGCCAGCAGCCGAAGCTGGACAGGTGGAGCCTACACCTTC,CASSRSWTGGAYTF,TRBJ1-2,TRBD1,NA,TRBV14
TGTGCCAGCGGGCTAGCGGGAGGTGGGGGGTCCTACAATGAGCAGTTCTTC,CASGLAGGGGSYNEQFF,TRBJ2-1,TRBD2,once,TRBV9
TGTGCCAGCAGCCGAGCGAATAGCAATCAGCCCCAGCATTTT,CASSRANSNQPQHF,TRBJ1-5,NA,NA,TRBV5-8
TGCGCCAGCAGCTTGTCGACCGGGACAGGGGGCGATGGTGGCTACACCTTC,CASSLSTGTGGDGGYTF,TRBJ1-2,TRBD1,NA,TRBV5-1